A single sample gave rise to the 3 T cell receptor beta chains below, sequenced in a study of blood T cell repertoires in COVID-19. Measured with immunoSEQ multiplex PCR; TCRdb has only the in-frame clones, and not every one. Of approximately 210,000 clones listed, around four fifths are singletons. The sample comprised peripheral blood. Receptors were obtained from a man aged 50-59 years with active or convalescent COVID-19.

The rearrangement uses TRBV5-1 and TRBJ2-7, with TRBD2 matching 8 bases. The CDR3 extends over 13 amino acids. Trimming took 5 bases from V and 2 from J; bases not matched to a gene: 3. Germline V gene data show CDR1 as SGHRS and CDR2 as YFSETQ. CDR3 sequence (DNA): TGCGCCAGCAGACTAGCGGAAACCTACGAGCAGTACTTC. Its protein is CASRLAETYEQYF.

V is TRBV4-3 and J is TRBJ2-1; 8 nucleotides agree with TRBD2. V shed 3 bases, J shed 0 bases, and the junction held 13 bases outside the gene matches. CDR1 and CDR2 (germline): LGHNA, YSLEER. The CDR3 is made up of 19 amino acids. In DNA form, the CDR3 reads TGCGCCAGCAGCCACCGCTCCGGGACTAGGCGGAGCTCCTACAATGAGCAGTTCTTC. It specifies CASSHRSGTRRSSYNEQFF.

The rearrangement uses TRBV9 and TRBJ2-7; 7 bases align to TRBD2. With 0 bases clipped from V and 0 bases from J, the junction kept 3 bases outside the gene matches. Germline CDR1 reads SGDLS; CDR2 reads YYNGEE. This CDR3 is built from 15 residues. CDR3 region: CASSVEGGSSYEQYF. CDR3 nucleotide sequence: TGTGCCAGCAGCGTAGAGGGCGGGAGCTCCTACGAGCAGTACTTC.